This entry lists 32 T cell receptor beta chains sequenced from one sample in a study of cytomegalovirus exposure and HLA in healthy donors (dated by TCRdb to 2016 to 2017). Receptors were amplified or captured by the immunoSEQ multiplex PCR assay. TCRdb holds this immuneACCESS table with in-frame rearrangements only. Some clones are missing; in checked studies, unresolved V genes explain under half, and the rest has no known cause. The sample table holds 100,000 to 150,000 clones, of which 94% were seen once. The ten largest clones take up 1% to 1.5% of the sample. Sequencing was carried out using PBMCs. The receptors here all came from a woman aged 18-30 years in good health and CMV-seronegative.

V usage is TRBV18 and J usage is TRBJ2-1, with a weak D call TRBD1 (5 bases). The CDR3 covers 15 residues. The germline gives CDR1 KGHSH, CDR2 LQKENI. Between the trimmed V and J ends, which lost 6 bases and 0 bases, there was a span of 12 bases. Written as DNA, the CDR3 is TGTGCCAGCTCCCAATCAAGGGGCTCCTACAATGAGCAGTTCTTC. This gives the protein CASSQSRGSYNEQFF.

The chain combines TRBV5-1 with TRBJ1-3; D is undetermined. Trimming removed 1 base at V and 3 bases at J, with 20 bases between. Germline V gene data show CDR1 as SGHRS and CDR2 as YFSETQ. The CDR3 runs 18 residues. The CDR3 DNA reads as TGCGCCAGCAGCTTGTCGCCACCAAGTACTCTGGTTGGAAACACCATATATTTT. It is translated as CASSLSPPSTLVGNTIYF.

Regarding this clone: At one end the junction does not follow the germline gene, possibly because of a read error. J is TRBJ1-3 and V is TRBV28; D gene unclear. The V gene's germline CDR1 is MDHEN and CDR2 SYDVKM. This CDR3 contains 14 residues. This CDR3 reads CASSLRGSGNTIYF. CDR3 sequence (DNA): TGTGCCAGCAGTTTACGGGGATCTGGGAACACCATATATTTT. Supplemented by reference TRBV28 and TRBJ1-3, the full variable domain reads DVKVTQSSRYLVKRTGEKVFLECVQDMDHENMFWYRQDPGLGLRLIYFSYDVKMKEKGDIPEGYSVSREKKERFSLILESASTNQTSMYLCASSLRGSGNTIYFGEGSWLTVV.

The rearrangement joins TRBV28 to TRBJ1-2; weak D call: TRBD1 (6 bases). The CDR3 is 17 amino acids. The germline CDR1 and CDR2 sequences are MDHEN and SYDVKM. Deletions cut 6 bases from V and 8 bases from J, with 28 bases between. The CDR3 coding sequence is TGTGCCAGCAGGAATTACCGGGACACCCTTTATCCCTTAGGCTACACCTTC. It yields the protein CASRNYRDTLYPLGYTF.

V gene TRBV6-4 combines with J gene TRBJ2-3; D is ambiguous. V lost 3 bases to trimming and J lost 3 bases, with 10 bases between them. The CDR3 runs 14 residues. CDR1 MRHNA and CDR2 SNTAGT come from the germline V gene. In DNA, the CDR3 is TGTGCCAGCAGTGAGGGCCTCCCTACAGATACGCAGTATTTT. Translated, it gives CASSEGLPTDTQYF.

The V and J genes are TRBV5-6 and TRBJ2-3, with D unclear. CDR1 SGHDT and CDR2 YYEEEE come from the germline V gene. This CDR3 region has 12 residues. The V gene lost 3 bases and the J gene lost 8 bases, with 10 bases spanning the gap. CDR3 coding DNA: TGTGCCAGCAGCTCCACAAATATTACGCAGTATTTT. Its protein is CASSSTNITQYF.

The V and J genes are TRBV28 and TRBJ1-6; 7 bases line up with TRBD1. The CDR3 has 16 residues. The V gene end was trimmed by 4 bases and the J gene end by 7 bases; junction bases not matched to a gene: 10. CDR1 is MDHEN and CDR2 is SYDVKM in the germline V gene. The CDR3 nucleotides are TGTGCCAGCAGTTCGACCTCCGGGACAGAAAATTCACCCCTCCACTTT. It is translated as CASSSTSGTENSPLHF.

The gene calls are TRBV5-1 and TRBJ1-1; D uncertain. Germline V gives CDR1 SGHRS, CDR2 YFSETQ. Trimming shortened V by 0 bases and J by 0 bases, and 6 bases separated the two germline ends. The CDR3 sequence is 14 residues long. CDR3 coding DNA: TGCGCCAGCAGCTTGGGACTGTTGAACACTGAAGCTTTCTTT. Its protein product is CASSLGLLNTEAFF. Together with reference TRBV5-1 and TRBJ1-1, the CDR3 gives the full variable domain: KAGVTQTPRYLIKTRGQQVTLSCSPISGHRSVSWYQQTPGQGLQFLFEYFSETQRNKGNFPGRFSGRQFSNSRSEMNVSTLELGDSALYLCASSLGLLNTEAFFGQGTRLTVV.

This chain's CDR3 is CASSSPGHPVELFF. The DNA for the CDR3 is TGTGCCAGCAGTTCTCCGGGACACCCCGTGGAACTGTTTTTT. The V call is TRBV28, the J call TRBJ1-4; a possible D gene is TRBD1 (6 bases). CDR3 size: 14 residues. In germline, CDR1 is MDHEN, CDR2 SYDVKM. The ends were cut back, 4 bases at V and 12 bases at J, with 18 bases in the middle.

This clone came up once. The chain recombines TRBV7-9 with TRBJ2-2; TRBD1 agrees at 10 bases. The CDR3 is 17 residues long. CDR1 SEHNR and CDR2 FQNEAQ come from the germline V gene (reference sequence). Losses at the gene ends were 4 bases for V and 8 bases for J; bases not matched to a gene: 13. The DNA of the CDR3 is TGTGCCAGCAGCTCAGCGACAGGGGGCGTCGGAAAAGGGGAGCTGTTTTTT. This gives the protein CASSSATGGVGKGELFF.

The rearrangement uses TRBV20-1 and TRBJ1-4, with D unclear. The CDR3 loop spans 11 amino acids. Per the germline V gene, CDR1 is DFQATT and CDR2 is SNEGSKA (reference sequence). V dropped 5 bases and J dropped 7 bases, with 8 bases sitting between them. Here the CDR3 reads CSAESGEKLFF. For the CDR3, the DNA is TGCAGTGCTGAGTCTGGTGAAAAACTGTTTTTT.

The J gene is TRBJ1-1, the V gene TRBV6-5; a weak D match, TRBD1 (6 bases). V was trimmed by 6 bases and J by 4 bases, leaving 15 bases between them. CDR3 length: 14 amino acids. The V gene's germline CDR1 is MNHEY and CDR2 SVGAGI. CDR3 sequence: CASSYPGGLTEAFF. CDR3 DNA: TGTGCCAGCAGCTACCCGGGGGGCCTCACTGAAGCTTTCTTT.

V gene TRBV6-1 combines with J gene TRBJ1-1; a possible D gene is TRBD1 (5 bases). The ends were cut back, 4 bases at V and 8 bases at J, with 11 bases in the middle. CDR3 length equals 12 residues. Germline lookup yields CDR1 MNHNS and CDR2 SASEGT. CDR3 amino acids: CASSGPGFEAFF. The CDR3 bases are TGTGCCAGCAGTGGACCAGGGTTCGAAGCTTTCTTT.

Only one count was recorded for this clone. This chain connects TRBV23-1 to TRBJ1-6, with D possibly matching TRBD1 (6 bases). TRBV23-1 is noted as an ORF with a role that remains uncertain. The CDR3 runs to 17 residues. The ends were cut back, 7 bases at V and 8 bases at J, with 24 bases in the middle. The CDR3 region is CASNPPRDKVRDSPLHF. The CDR3 DNA reads as TGCGCCAGCAACCCTCCCAGGGACAAGGTAAGGGATTCACCCCTCCACTTT.

The chain couples TRBV6-1 to TRBJ1-1, with a possible D match to TRBD1 (6 bases). Trimming took off 4 bases at V and 4 bases at J, with 10 bases between the two ends. This CDR3 is built from 13 residues. Germline V gene sequence: CDR1 MNHNS, CDR2 SASEGT. The DNA for the CDR3 is TGTGCCAGCAGTGGAACAGGGCTCACTGAAGCTTTCTTT. Encoded protein: CASSGTGLTEAFF.

The V and J genes are TRBV12-5 and TRBJ2-1; 9 nucleotides line up with TRBD2. The CDR3 length is 16 residues. V lost 4 bases, J lost 3 bases, and 7 bases stayed unmatched. Germline V gene lookup returns CDR1 LGHNT and CDR2 FRNRAP. CDR3 DNA sequence: TGTGCTAGTGGTTCCCGAGGGACTAGCAACTACAATGAGCAGTTCTTC. This encodes CASGSRGTSNYNEQFF. The whole variable domain, filled in from reference TRBV12-5 and TRBJ2-1, reads DARVTQTPRHKVTEMGQEVTMRCQPILGHNTVFWYRQTMMQGLELLAYFRNRAPLDDSGMPKDRFSAEMPDATLATLKIQPSEPRDSAVYFCASGSRGTSNYNEQFFGPGTRLTVL.

The V gene is TRBV7-8, the J gene TRBJ2-5, with D perhaps TRBD2 (5 bases). V was cut by 2 bases and J by 3 bases, with 10 bases left in between. This CDR3 region has 14 residues. The germline CDR1 and CDR2 sequences are SGHVS and FQNEAQ. The CDR3 DNA reads TGTGCCAGCAGCTTAAACCGACTAAAAGAGACCCAGTACTTC. This sequence encodes CASSLNRLKETQYF.

The genes are TRBV5-1 and TRBJ1-1, with D tentatively TRBD1 (6 bases). This CDR3 region has 15 residues. V shed 4 bases and J shed 1 base, with 14 bases lying between them. CDR1 and CDR2 (germline): SGHRS, YFSETQ. Written as DNA, the CDR3 is TGCGCCAGCAGCAAGTGGACAGACACGAACACTGAAGCTTTCTTT. Translated, it gives CASSKWTDTNTEAFF.

The rearrangement uses TRBV11-1 and TRBJ1-1; 10 bases agree with TRBD1. Germline loops: CDR1 SGHAT, CDR2 FQDESV (reference sequence). The V and J ends lost 5 bases and 5 bases, in that order; junction bases with no gene match: 8. CDR3 length: 15 residues. The CDR3, as DNA: TGTGCCAGCAGCACCGGGACAGGGGAGAGTACTGAAGCTTTCTTT. This codes for CASSTGTGESTEAFF.

The chain is built from TRBV7-9 and TRBJ2-1; D uncertain. The germline V and J ends were trimmed by 2 bases and 5 bases, with 7 bases remaining between them. The CDR3 has 13 residues. Germline-derived CDR1 and CDR2 are SEHNR and FQNEAQ (reference sequence). CDR3 coding DNA: TGTGCCAGCAGCTTATCAGATAACAATGAGCAGTTCTTC. It translates to CASSLSDNNEQFF.

The rearrangement uses TRBV5-1 and TRBJ2-5; D call uncertain. Germline V gives CDR1 SGHRS, CDR2 YFSETQ. Trimming removed 3 bases at V and 5 bases at J, with 17 bases between. This CDR3 is 15 amino acids long. The CDR3 loop reads CASSWSLSAGETQYF. The CDR3 DNA sequence: TGCGCCAGCAGCTGGTCACTATCAGCTGGGGAGACCCAGTACTTC. The complete variable domain, with remaining parts taken from reference TRBV5-1 and TRBJ2-5, reads KAGVTQTPRYLIKTRGQQVTLSCSPISGHRSVSWYQQTPGQGLQFLFEYFSETQRNKGNFPGRFSGRQFSNSRSEMNVSTLELGDSALYLCASSWSLSAGETQYFGPGTRLLVL.

The chain carries TRBV4-1 and TRBJ1-5; D is unclear. V lost 4 bases and J 0 bases, leaving 16 bases between the germline ends. The CDR3 covers 17 residues. Germline lookup yields CDR1 MGHRA and CDR2 YSYEKL. This chain's CDR3 is CASSPVLQSYSNQPQHF. CDR3 bases: TGCGCCAGCAGCCCAGTATTACAGAGTTATAGCAATCAGCCCCAGCATTTT.

The count of this clone is one. The chain combines TRBV5-1 with TRBJ2-1; 11 positions match TRBD2. The CDR3 is 15 amino acids. The ends lost 2 bases at V and 4 bases at J; junction bases unmatched: 2. Germline loops: CDR1 SGHRS, CDR2 YFSETQ. CDR3 in DNA: TGCGCCAGCAGCTTAGTAGCGGGAGGGTACAATGAGCAGTTCTTC. Its protein product is CASSLVAGGYNEQFF.

The chain carries TRBV9 and TRBJ2-5, with 7 bases that match TRBD2. CDR1 and CDR2 (germline): SGDLS, YYNGEE. This CDR3 has 17 residues. V was clipped by 0 bases and J by 5 bases; unmatched bases: 13. CDR3 residues: CASSVGLFFGGGETQYF. The CDR3 nucleotides read TGTGCCAGCAGCGTAGGGCTTTTCTTTGGGGGAGGGGAGACCCAGTACTTC. Supplemented by reference TRBV9 and TRBJ2-5, the full variable domain reads DSGVTQTPKHLITATGQRVTLRCSPRSGDLSVYWYQQSLDQGLQFLIQYYNGEERAKGNILERFSAQQFPDLHSELNLSSLELGDSALYFCASSVGLFFGGGETQYFGPGTRLLVL.

This clone appeared once. The chain uses TRBV27 and TRBJ1-1; D gene uncertain. Germline V gives CDR1 MNHEY, CDR2 SMNVEV (reference sequence). The CDR3 spans 13 residues. Between the trimmed V and J ends, which lost 2 bases and 5 bases, there was a span of 9 bases. The CDR3 region has the DNA TGTGCCAGCAGTTTAGAGGTGAGGACTGAAGCTTTCTTT. Translation gives CASSLEVRTEAFF.

The chain uses TRBV20-1 and TRBJ1-2; unclear D gene. This CDR3 has 10 residues. CDR1 is DFQATT and CDR2 is SNEGSKA in the germline V gene (reference sequence). V was clipped by 4 bases and J by 8 bases, with 8 bases between them. CDR3: CSAMEKGYTF. The CDR3, as DNA: TGCAGTGCTATGGAGAAAGGCTACACCTTC.

The rearrangement links TRBV7-9 to TRBJ2-1; 9 bases are a match to TRBD2. Trimming at V came to 4 bases and at J to 4 bases, leaving 14 bases not matched to a gene. The CDR3 contains 18 residues. CDR1 and CDR2 from the germline V gene are SEHNR and FQNEAQ (reference sequence). The CDR3 is CASSSPDGTSSRYNEQFF. The CDR3 nucleotides read TGTGCCAGCAGCTCCCCTGATGGGACTAGCAGTAGATACAATGAGCAGTTCTTC.

This sequence joins TRBV7-9 and TRBJ2-5; D gene ambiguous. Germline CDR1 reads SEHNR; CDR2 reads FQNEAQ (reference sequence). Deletions cut 4 bases from V and 4 bases from J, with 7 bases between. This CDR3 is 12 amino acids long. The CDR3 sequence is CASSSPGETQYF. In DNA, the CDR3 is TGTGCCAGCAGCTCGCCCGGAGAGACCCAGTACTTC. The full variable domain, completed using reference TRBV7-9 and TRBJ2-5, is DTGVSQNPRHKITKRGQNVTFRCDPISEHNRLYWYRQTLGQGPEFLTYFQNEAQLEKSRLLSDRFSAERPKGSFSTLEIQRTEQGDSAMYLCASSSPGETQYFGPGTRLLVL.

J is TRBJ1-1 and V is TRBV28; D unresolved. V gave up 7 bases and J gave up 0 bases, with 18 bases separating them. The CDR3 is made up of 16 amino acids. Per the germline V gene, CDR1 is MDHEN and CDR2 is SYDVKM. The CDR3 protein is CASNQETEVLNTEAFF. The CDR3 coding sequence is TGTGCCAGCAACCAGGAGACGGAGGTTTTGAACACTGAAGCTTTCTTT.

The rearrangement joins TRBV5-1 to TRBJ2-5; TRBD2 matches 9 bases. J was trimmed by 1 base and V by 0 bases; bases with no gene match: 4. The CDR3 spans 16 residues. Germline CDR1 SGHRS, CDR2 YFSETQ. The CDR3 reads CASSLGAGGGQETQYF. Written as DNA, the CDR3 is TGCGCCAGCAGCTTGGGGGCGGGAGGGGGCCAAGAGACCCAGTACTTC.

V usage is TRBV19 and J usage is TRBJ2-2, with 8 bases matching TRBD1. The J segment lost 0 bases and the V segment lost 5 bases, leaving 8 bases of the junction unmatched. The CDR3 length is 17 residues. CDR1 and CDR2 (germline): LNHDA, SQIVND (reference sequence). The CDR3 DNA is TGTGCCAGTAGTGGGACGCTCAGGGGGCCGAACACCGGGGAGCTGTTTTTT. This encodes CASSGTLRGPNTGELFF.

In the case of this clone: A junction end diverges from the germline sequence, so it may reflect a read error. The V and J genes are TRBV7-3 and TRBJ2-1; TRBD2 might be the D (6 bases). There are 15 residues in the CDR3. Germline-derived CDR1 and CDR2 are SGHTA and FQGTGA. Here the CDR3 reads CASSLGTLSHNEQFF. CDR3 bases: TGTGCCAGCAGCCTTGGGACTCTCTCCCACAATGAGCAGTTCTTC.